A single sample is the source of the 20 T cell receptor beta chains below, sequenced in a study of blood T cells in healthy people across ages. With a J-beta primer mix and a sample-barcoded 5' primer, a second PCR ran about 7 to 11 cycles. TCRdb reanalysed the 5' RACE reads using MiXCR and keeps one entry per CDR3 protein. The sample has approximately 900,000 distinct CDR3 sequences, approximately 49% seen once. Sequenced input: blood. These TCRs come from a man aged 30 to 39 in good health.

V gene TRBV9 combines with J gene TRBJ2-1, with a tentative D call TRBD1 (6 bases). CDR3 size: 16 residues. V was clipped by 1 base and J by 8 bases, with 19 bases between them. The germline V gene has CDR1 SGDLS and CDR2 YYNGEE. The CDR3: CASSVPVGALIDEQFF. CDR3 in DNA: TGTGCCAGCAGCGTACCCGTGGGGGCGTTGATCGATGAGCAGTTCTTC.

The chain has TRBV6-5 and TRBJ1-1; possibly TRBD1 for D (5 bases). Germline lookup yields CDR1 MNHEY and CDR2 SVGAGI. The CDR3 has 16 amino acids. Trimming took 5 bases from V and 0 from J, leaving 16 bases between them. The CDR3 sequence: CASSLRGAPMNTEAFF. The CDR3 coding sequence is TGTGCCAGCAGTCTAAGAGGGGCACCAATGAACACTGAAGCTTTCTTT.

This chain uses TRBV10-3 with TRBJ2-7; 8 bases fit TRBD1. After removal of 4 bases from V and 7 bases from J, the junction contained 9 bases not matched to a gene. There are 14 residues in the CDR3. Germline assignment: CDR1 ENHRY and CDR2 SYGVKD. This CDR3 reads CAISGEGQGNEQYF. The CDR3 region has the DNA TGTGCCATCAGTGGGGAAGGACAGGGCAATGAGCAGTACTTC.

This clonotype has only a few counts. The chain uses TRBV4-2 and TRBJ1-2; D is possibly TRBD1 (5 bases). V was trimmed by 3 bases and J by 6 bases, leaving 11 bases between them. The CDR3 spans 13 residues. Germline V gene lookup returns CDR1 LGHNA and CDR2 YNFKEQ. The CDR3 spells CASSHPGGDGYTF. As DNA, the CDR3 is TGTGCCAGCAGCCATCCCGGGGGGGATGGCTACACCTTC.

This chain links TRBV4-1 with TRBJ1-2, with TRBD1 matching 10 bases. Germline V gene lookup returns CDR1 MGHRA and CDR2 YSYEKL. V lost 4 bases and J lost 6; bases outside the gene matches: 8. The CDR3 length is 15 residues. CDR3 coding DNA: TGCGCCAGCAGCCGAGCCCTCGGGACAGGGGATGGCTACACCTTC. Its translation: CASSRALGTGDGYTF.

The chain employs TRBV7-9 and TRBJ2-2, with 8 positions matching TRBD1. The CDR3 length is 18 residues. V lost 2 bases to trimming and J lost 0 bases; unmatched junction nucleotides: 8. Germline V gives CDR1 SEHNR, CDR2 FQNEAQ (reference sequence). The CDR3 spells CASSLRPTGVTNTGELFF. DNA for the CDR3: TGTGCCAGCAGCTTACGGCCGACAGGGGTTACGAACACCGGGGAGCTGTTTTTT.

This clonotype was picked up many times. This rearrangement joins TRBV4-2 to TRBJ2-1; 7 bases match TRBD1. CDR3 size: 14 residues. J gave up 5 bases and V 4 bases, and 5 bases lay outside the gene matches. Per the germline V gene, CDR1 is LGHNA and CDR2 is YNFKEQ. CDR3 coding DNA: TGTGCCAGCAGCCCCCCCCAGGGGGACAATGAGCAGTTCTTC. Its protein product is CASSPPQGDNEQFF.

V and J are TRBV25-1 and TRBJ2-3; D is perhaps TRBD1 or TRBD2 (5 bases each). CDR1 is MGHDK, CDR2 SYGVNS, per germline. This CDR3 comprises 13 residues. V shed 0 bases and J shed 5 bases, with 6 bases lying between them. The CDR3 sequence: CASSEYGGDTQYF. CDR3 DNA: TGTGCCAGCAGTGAATATGGGGGAGATACGCAGTATTTT.

This clonotype appeared a few times. The V gene is TRBV20-1, the J gene TRBJ2-1, with 9 positions matching TRBD2. The V segment lost 2 bases and the J segment 6 bases; nucleotides outside the gene matches: 5. In germline, CDR1 is DFQATT, CDR2 SNEGSKA (reference sequence). There are 14 residues in the CDR3. CDR3 DNA sequence: TGCAGTGCTAGAACCAGCGGGGGGTCCAATGAGCAGTTCTTC. It translates to CSARTSGGSNEQFF.

The chain joins TRBV24-1 to TRBJ2-1; D is ambiguous. This CDR3 spans 11 amino acids. V lost 2 bases, J lost 12 bases, and 7 bases lay in between. The germline V gene has CDR1 KGHDR and CDR2 SFDVKD. Here the CDR3 reads CATSDSIRQFF. The CDR3 DNA follows: TGTGCCACCAGTGATTCTATAAGGCAGTTCTTC.

This chain links TRBV20-1 with TRBJ2-2; no clear D gene. This CDR3 contains 15 residues. The V gene's germline CDR1 is DFQATT and CDR2 SNEGSKA (reference sequence). V was clipped by 5 bases and J by 0 bases, with 13 bases between them. The CDR3 region has the DNA TGCAGTGCTCCCCAGGTGAATTCGAACACCGGGGAGCTGTTTTTT. It codes for CSAPQVNSNTGELFF.

This clonotype showed up many times. In DNA, the CDR3 is TGCAGTGCGGGGCCCACCCAATATGGCTACACCTTC. Protein product: CSAGPTQYGYTF. J is TRBJ1-2 and V is TRBV20-1; perhaps TRBD1 as D (5 bases). The V and J ends lost 6 bases and 5 bases respectively, with 13 bases between them. The CDR3 sequence is 12 residues long. Germline V lookup: CDR1 DFQATT, CDR2 SNEGSKA (reference sequence).

This sequence joins TRBV29-1 and TRBJ2-2; TRBD2 aligns across 13 bases. V was pared by 7 bases and J by 0 bases, with 8 bases of the junction left unmatched. Germline V CDR1 and CDR2: SQVTM, ANQGSEA. The CDR3 has 17 residues. As DNA, the CDR3 is TGCAGCGCATCCGGGACTAGCGGGACGGCGAACACCGGGGAGCTGTTTTTT. Protein: CSASGTSGTANTGELFF.

This chain connects TRBV20-1 to TRBJ1-6; the D is unclear. The CDR3 is 14 amino acids. Germline values: CDR1 DFQATT, CDR2 SNEGSKA (reference sequence). The ends were cut back, 1 base at V and 7 bases at J, with 11 bases in the middle. DNA for the CDR3: TGCAGTGCTAGAGGTGGACCACTGAATTCACCCCTCCACTTT. Residues: CSARGGPLNSPLHF.

J is TRBJ1-2 and V is TRBV5-1; TRBD1 agrees at 11 bases. Germline values: CDR1 SGHRS, CDR2 YFSETQ. The V segment lost 4 bases and the J segment 7 bases; nucleotides outside the gene matches: 6. This CDR3 spans 14 amino acids. In DNA form, the CDR3 reads TGCGCCAGCAGCGAGGACAGGGGGCTGTCTGGCTACACCTTC. Translation: CASSEDRGLSGYTF.

This sequence joins TRBV20-1 and TRBJ2-3, with D perhaps TRBD1 (5 bases). The length of the CDR3 is 17 residues. In germline, CDR1 is DFQATT, CDR2 SNEGSKA (reference sequence). V was shortened by 0 bases and J by 0 bases, with 16 bases between the two germline ends. Written as DNA, the CDR3 is TGCAGTGCTAGAGATCCAGCAGGGCCTCCTAGCACAGATACGCAGTATTTT. Protein product: CSARDPAGPPSTDTQYF.

The V and J genes are TRBV7-9 and TRBJ1-5; perhaps TRBD1 as D (6 bases). The CDR3 length is 14 residues. The germline V and J ends were trimmed by 1 base and 6 bases, with 10 bases remaining between them. Germline CDR1 is SEHNR and CDR2 is FQNEAQ (reference sequence). The CDR3 nucleotides read TGTGCCAGCAGCTTAGGCTCGGGGGCTCAGCCCCAGCATTTT. Its translation is CASSLGSGAQPQHF.

This clonotype was seen a few times. The chain joins TRBV3-1 to TRBJ2-7; D remains unclear. Germline V gene lookup returns CDR1 LGHDT and CDR2 YNNKEL (reference sequence). The length of the CDR3 is 16 residues. Trimming pared 4 bases from V and 0 bases from J, leaving 16 bases between. The CDR3 here is CASSPSVTGPSYEQYF. As DNA, the CDR3 is TGTGCCAGCAGCCCCTCTGTGACTGGCCCCTCCTACGAGCAGTACTTC.

The rearrangement joins TRBV20-1 to TRBJ2-5; D uncertain. This CDR3 contains 16 residues. Germline lookup yields CDR1 DFQATT and CDR2 SNEGSKA (reference sequence). The V gene lost 2 bases and the J gene lost 2 bases, with 18 bases spanning the gap. The CDR3 DNA sequence: TGCAGTGCTAGACCCCCCTATGCGGCTACACAAGAGACCCAGTACTTC. Encoded protein: CSARPPYAATQETQYF.

The CDR3 protein is CASSLWTSGDNQETQYF. The CDR3 DNA is TGTGCCAGCAGCCTATGGACTAGCGGGGATAACCAAGAGACCCAGTACTTC. The rearrangement links TRBV7-6 to TRBJ2-5; 12 nucleotides agree with TRBD2. V was pared by 5 bases and J by 0 bases, with 7 bases of the junction left unmatched. The germline V gene encodes CDR1 SGHVS and CDR2 FNYEAQ. The CDR3 extends over 17 amino acids.